This T cell receptor (beta chain) emerged from a study of CD8 T cells in ankylosing spondylitis. Broader study findings: Characteristic, it appeared, of ankylosing spondylitis blood was a TCR beta motif of eight or nine highly homologous variants. Certain motif variants had earlier been reported in reactive arthritis synovial fluid and blood. Those disease-linked clones were CD8+; they were also relatively rare in peripheral blood. The study looked at matched synovial fluid samples from ankylosing spondylitis patients. Disease-linked clones were reported to be significantly enriched there.

Construction of TCR beta libraries was performed using quantitative 5'-RACE with molecular barcodes. A single record per CDR3 protein comes from TCRdb applying MiXCR to the 5' RACE reads. The table has more than 500,000 distinct CDR3 sequences, about 5.2% seen once. This clonotype came up many times. Its antigen is unidentified. The CDR3 covers 10 residues. Trimming removed 7 bases at V and 10 bases at J, with 11 bases between. Germline V gene lookup returns CDR1 SQVTM and CDR2 ANQGSEA. The source material was blood, either unsorted or a sorted T cell fraction (not recorded which). This clonotype was obtained from a male donor with ankylosing spondylitis. The chain combines TRBV29-1 with TRBJ2-1, with D possibly TRBD2 on 6 matching bases. The CDR3 DNA follows: TGCAGCGCTACGCGGGAAGAGCAGTTCTTC. This gives the protein CSATREEQFF.